One and the same sample provided the 8 T cell receptor beta chains below, sequenced in a study of T cells in Graves' hyperthyroidism and ophthalmopathy. RNA transcripts provided the source from which TCR beta CDR3 regions were amplified. A set of HTBI primers served as the primers for a first-round RT-PCR of the TCR CDR3. TCRdb reanalysed the multiplex PCR reads using MiXCR and keeps one entry per CDR3 protein. The sample holds some 550,000 distinct CDR3 sequences, more than 15% seen once. The source material was blood. These receptors were taken from a woman aged 40-49 years with Graves' ophthalmopathy.

This clonotype was seen ten or more times. J is TRBJ2-2 and V is TRBV12-3 or TRBV12-4, with a tentative D call TRBD1 (5 bases). The CDR3 length is 15 residues. V was pared by 6 bases and J by 7 bases, with 18 bases between. CDR3 protein: CASSPGPGQGGELFF. Written as DNA, the CDR3 is TGTGCCAGCAGCCCAGGGCCCGGGCAAGGCGGGGAGCTGTTTTTT.

There are a few counts of this clonotype. This sequence joins TRBV9 and TRBJ1-2; possible D gene TRBD1, 6 bases. The CDR3 runs 16 residues. The V and J ends lost 4 bases and 5 bases respectively, with 21 bases between them. Germline-derived CDR1 and CDR2 are SGDLS and YYNGEE. CDR3 sequence reads: CASSILDSSPLYGYTF. CDR3 coding DNA: TGTGCCAGCAGCATCCTGGACAGTTCCCCCCTATATGGCTACACCTTC.

This clonotype was seen a few times. The V call is TRBV7-8, the J call TRBJ1-2; D gene uncertain. Germline loops: CDR1 SGHVS, CDR2 FQNEAQ. The CDR3 is 13 amino acids. Trimming took off 5 bases at V and 3 bases at J, with 10 bases between the two ends. CDR3 protein: CASSQTVDYGYTF. The CDR3, as DNA: TGTGCCAGCAGCCAGACCGTAGACTATGGCTACACCTTC.

The table lists this clonotype with a few counts. The chain links TRBV4-1 to TRBJ2-3, with D tentatively TRBD2 (6 bases). This CDR3 comprises 17 residues. Trimming cost V 0 bases and J 7 bases, with 20 bases left between them. Looked up from germline, CDR1 is MGHRA and CDR2 is YSYEKL. CDR3 DNA sequence: TGCGCCAGCAGCCAAGATCACGAGGGCTGGGGGGTGAATACGCAGTATTTT. This translates into CASSQDHEGWGVNTQYF.

This clonotype has a count of ten or more. This chain uses TRBV12-3 or TRBV12-4 with TRBJ1-1; no reliable D call. V lost 6 bases and J lost 4, with 12 bases in between. CDR3 size: 13 residues. CDR3 DNA: TGTGCCAGCAGCCTCCGGACCAGCACTGAAGCTTTCTTT. It specifies CASSLRTSTEAFF.

This clonotype has a count of ten or more. The chain uses TRBV20-1 and TRBJ2-7, with D maybe TRBD2 (6 bases). Per germline, CDR1 DFQATT and CDR2 SNEGSKA (reference sequence). The length of the CDR3 is 14 residues. Trimming took off 3 bases at V and 0 bases at J, with 12 bases between the two ends. This CDR3 is CSASGGTDSYEQYF. In DNA form, the CDR3 reads TGCAGTGCTAGTGGGGGGACGGACTCCTACGAGCAGTACTTC.

The V call is TRBV24-1, the J call TRBJ1-1, with 9 bases matching TRBD1. The CDR3 is 12 amino acids. Germline CDR1 KGHDR, CDR2 SFDVKD. The CDR3 DNA follows: TGTGACACTTCTCCGGGACAGGGCGGGGTTTTCTTT. Its protein product is CDTSPGQGGVFF.

This clonotype was seen a handful of times. V usage is TRBV18 and J usage is TRBJ2-1; 8 bases are a match to TRBD1. V shed 1 base, J shed 0 bases, and the junction held 11 bases outside the gene matches. The length of the CDR3 is 19 residues. CDR1 and CDR2 (germline): KGHSH, LQKENI. CDR3 in amino acids: CASSPLGDRGSYSYNEQFF. Here the CDR3 DNA reads TGTGCCAGCTCACCACTAGGTGACAGGGGAAGTTACTCCTACAATGAGCAGTTCTTC.